A selection of T cell receptor beta chains follows, all from one sample in a study of early T cells in non-severe SARS-CoV-2 infection. TCRdb used MiXCR to reprocess the 5' RACE reads, holding one entry per CDR3 protein. The table records roughly 57,000 distinct CDR3 sequences, around 13% of them present only once. The sample was whole blood. These receptor sequences come from an adult who was a healthcare worker with PCR-confirmed SARS-CoV-2 infection or an uninfected control (not recorded which). Each CDR3 is given with its conserved first and last residue. D genes are given only for firm matches. Clone size, where shown, is once, few, many, or a class for clones that have expanded.

cdr3_aa: CASSFGQAAPGETQYF
cdr3_nt: TGTGCCAGCAGCTTTGGACAGGCTGCCCCAGGGGAGACCCAGTACTTC
d_call: TRBD1
clone_size: NA
v_call: TRBV7-9
j_call: TRBJ2-5

cdr3_aa: CATSDPSLGETQYF
cdr3_nt: TGTGCCACCAGTGATCCCTCCCTAGGAGAGACCCAGTACTTC
d_call: NA
clone_size: few
v_call: TRBV24-1
j_call: TRBJ2-5

cdr3_aa: CSVRGSGANVLTF
cdr3_nt: TGCAGCGTTAGAGGCTCTGGGGCCAACGTCCTGACTTTC
d_call: NA
clone_size: NA
v_call: TRBV29-1
j_call: TRBJ2-6

cdr3_aa: CASSLRRQSSYEQYF
cdr3_nt: TGTGCCAGCAGCTTGCGTAGACAGAGCTCCTACGAGCAGTACTTC
d_call: NA
clone_size: few
v_call: TRBV7-8
j_call: TRBJ2-7

cdr3_aa: CASSQDRTGSYEQYF
cdr3_nt: TGCGCCAGCAGCCAGGACAGGACAGGGTCCTACGAGCAGTACTTC
d_call: TRBD1
clone_size: many
v_call: TRBV4-3
j_call: TRBJ2-7

cdr3_aa: CSARLRGGSSYNEQFF
cdr3_nt: TGCAGTGCCAGACTACGTGGGGGGAGCTCCTACAATGAGCAGTTCTTC
d_call: NA
clone_size: NA
v_call: TRBV20-1
j_call: TRBJ2-1

cdr3_aa: CASSHYPDEQYF
cdr3_nt: TGTGCCAGCAGCCATTATCCAGACGAGCAGTACTTC
d_call: NA
clone_size: NA
v_call: TRBV3-1
j_call: TRBJ2-7

cdr3_aa: CASSPPISLYEQYF
cdr3_nt: TGTGCCAGCTCACCGCCGATAAGTCTCTACGAGCAGTACTTC
d_call: NA
clone_size: NA
v_call: TRBV18
j_call: TRBJ2-7

cdr3_aa: CASRDRVDQPQHF
cdr3_nt: TGTGCCAGCCGGGACAGGGTAGATCAGCCCCAGCATTTT
d_call: TRBD1
clone_size: many
v_call: TRBV30
j_call: TRBJ1-5

cdr3_aa: CASSPGTNTGELFF
cdr3_nt: TGTGCCAGCAGCCCCGGGACGAACACCGGGGAGCTGTTTTTT
d_call: NA
clone_size: many
v_call: TRBV12-3/TRBV12-4
j_call: TRBJ2-2

cdr3_aa: CASSQGGGTSGNTIYF
cdr3_nt: TGTGCCAGCAGCCAAGGAGGGGGCACCTCTGGAAACACCATATATTTT
d_call: TRBD1
clone_size: few
v_call: TRBV3-1
j_call: TRBJ1-3